One T cell receptor (beta chain) is described in this entry. The data were produced by immunoSEQ multiplex PCR, yet TCRdb's version contains in-frame clones alone and is incomplete. The sample holds about 610,000 clones, 88% seen once. Germline V lookup: CDR1 LGHNA, CDR2 YSLEER. J was trimmed by 2 bases and V by 4 bases; bases with no gene match: 3. The CDR3 length is 15 residues. The data stem from a study of shared T cell receptors in the human thymus. These sequences were also reported in another study, on human thymus T cells.

What was sequenced was thymocytes. The chain couples TRBV4-3 to TRBJ2-3; TRBD1 matches 10 bases. This receptor was identified in a boy in the first two years of life with a congenital heart defect. The CDR3, as DNA: TGCGCCAGCAGCCCGGACAGGGGGACCACAGATACGCAGTATTTT. As protein: CASSPDRGTTDTQYF.